A selection of T cell receptor beta chains follows, all from one sample in a study of blood T cell repertoires in COVID-19. TCRdb keeps only in-frame clones here, not all; method: immunoSEQ multiplex PCR. This sample carries approximately 130,000 clones, about 89% of them seen once, and the ten largest clones take 2% to 2.5%. The sample was peripheral blood. The receptors originated from a man aged 50 to 59 with active COVID-19. Both conserved end residues are part of each CDR3. D genes are given only for firm matches. Clone size is not always given. Where it is, it says once, few, many or a class for expanded clones.

v_gene	d_gene	abundance	j_gene	CDR3nt	CDR3aa
TRBV28	NA	NA	TRBJ2-3	TGTGCCAGCAGGGAAAGCGCGGGGTTGCAGTATTTT	CASRESAGLQYF
TRBV6-5	NA	NA	TRBJ2-7	TGTGCCAGCAGTTCGCGACGGAGGCAGTACTTC	CASSSRRRQYF
TRBV7-7	TRBD2	NA	TRBJ2-1	TGTGCTAGCAGCTTAACCCGGACTAGCATCTACAATGAGCAGTTCTTC	CASSLTRTSIYNEQFF
TRBV7-6	TRBD1	NA	TRBJ1-3	TGTGCCAGCAGCTCGGGACAGCTCTCTGGAAACACCATATATTTT	CASSSGQLSGNTIYF
TRBV12-3/TRBV12-4	NA	NA	TRBJ1-4	TGTGCCAGCAGTTTAGGCGAGTATGAAAAACTGTTTTTT	CASSLGEYEKLFF
TRBV19	TRBD1	NA	TRBJ1-3	TGTGCCAGTAGTTCCGACAGGGCTTACGGAAACACCATATATTTT	CASSSDRAYGNTIYF
TRBV4-2	TRBD1	NA	TRBJ1-2	TGTGCCAGCAGCCAGGGGGACAGGGGAGGCTATGGCTACACCTTC	CASSQGDRGGYGYTF
TRBV12-3/TRBV12-4	NA	NA	TRBJ1-5	TGTGCCAGCAGCCTGGGGGGTGCTCAGCCCCAGCATTTT	CASSLGGAQPQHF
TRBV5-1	NA	NA	TRBJ1-2	TGCGCCAGCAGCTTGTGGAAGGCAGGTGCTAACTATGGCTACACCTTC	CASSLWKAGANYGYTF
TRBV3-1/TRBV3-2	TRBD1	NA	TRBJ1-1	TGTGCCAGCAGCCCAAGAGGGGTTCCGTTAGGGGGCTCTGAAGCTTTCTTT	CASSPRGVPLGGSEAFF
TRBV10-3	TRBD2	NA	TRBJ2-1	TGTGCCATCTCAAGGGTGACTAGCGGGGGGAGCTCCTACAATGAGCAGTTCTTC	CAISRVTSGGSSYNEQFF
TRBV18	TRBD1	NA	TRBJ1-5	TGTGCCAGCTCACCCGGACAGGGTAGTCAGCCCCAGCATTTT	CASSPGQGSQPQHF
TRBV6-5	TRBD1	NA	TRBJ1-2	TGTGCCAGCAGTTTTGAGGGGGCGGGAGGCTACACCTTC	CASSFEGAGGYTF
TRBV6-5	NA	NA	TRBJ1-2	TGTGCCAGCAGGCGACTGAACTATGGCTACACCTTC	CASRRLNYGYTF
TRBV19	TRBD2	once	TRBJ2-1	TGTGCCAGTAGTACGCGCCGTGGTAGCGGGGGGGCAGGTGAGCAGTTCTTC	CASSTRRGSGGAGEQFF
TRBV2	NA	NA	TRBJ1-1	TGTGCCAGCAGGGGCTTGGGCGGGTGGACTGAAGCTTTCTTT	CASRGLGGWTEAFF
TRBV6-5	TRBD1	NA	TRBJ1-6	TGTGCCAGTACCCGGGGCAGGGGGAATTCACCCCTCCACTTT	CASTRGRGNSPLHF
TRBV3-1/TRBV3-2	NA	NA	TRBJ1-5	TGTGCCAGCAGCCAAGTCTCGCCAGTCGAGCCCCAGCATTTT	CASSQVSPVEPQHF
TRBV29-1	NA	NA	TRBJ1-1	TGCAGCGTTGCCCCCCGACTGGCCAAGAACACTGAAGCTTTCTTT	CSVAPRLAKNTEAFF
TRBV7-2	NA	once	TRBJ1-2	TGTGCCAGCAGCTTGGAGGTGTCGGGGGGCTACACCTTC	CASSLEVSGGYTF
TRBV6-5	NA	NA	TRBJ1-2	TGTGCCAGCAGTTACTCGGCGGGAGACTATGGCTACACCTTC	CASSYSAGDYGYTF
TRBV7-9	NA	NA	TRBJ2-1	TGTGCCAGCAGCTTAGACTATGAGCAGTTCTTC	CASSLDYEQFF
TRBV24-1	TRBD2	NA	TRBJ2-5	TGTGCCACCAGTGATCACCCTAGCGGGGGGGCCGAGCGTCAGTACTTC	CATSDHPSGGAERQYF
TRBV6-2/TRBV6-3	NA	few	TRBJ1-3	TGTGCCAGCAGCCATCTATTTCGGAGGACCCGAGGCGGAAACACCATATATTTT	CASSHLFRRTRGGNTIYF
TRBV7-2	NA	NA	TRBJ1-1	TGTGCCAGCAGATTTACAGGGATCACTGAAGCTTTCTTT	CASRFTGITEAFF
TRBV11-3	NA	NA	TRBJ2-1	TGTGCCAGCAGCCCAGGCGGTGGGAGCTCCTACAATGAGCAGTTCTTC	CASSPGGGSSYNEQFF
TRBV10-3	TRBD1	once	TRBJ2-7	TGTGCCATCAGTTGGACAGGGGGCATCAACGAGCAGTACTTC	CAISWTGGINEQYF
TRBV3-1/TRBV3-2	TRBD1	NA	TRBJ1-4	TGTGCCAGCAAGGGACAGGCTAATGAAAAACTGTTTTTT	CASKGQANEKLFF
TRBV18	NA	NA	TRBJ1-6	TGTGCCAGCTCACCACCGACTTCTAATTCACCCCTCCACTTT	CASSPPTSNSPLHF
TRBV29-1	TRBD2	once	TRBJ2-1	TGCAGCGTTGAACTGACTAGCGGGGGGTACAATGAGCAGTTCTTC	CSVELTSGGYNEQFF
TRBV29-1	TRBD2	NA	TRBJ2-3	TGCAGCGTTCGGACTAGCGGGGGGCCAAGCACAGATACGCAGTATTTT	CSVRTSGGPSTDTQYF
TRBV5-5	TRBD1	once	TRBJ2-7	TGTGCCAGCAGCTGGATACAGGGGAACTCCTACGAGCAGTACTTC	CASSWIQGNSYEQYF
TRBV7-2	NA	NA	TRBJ2-5	TGTGCCAGCAGCCGTGCGGGGAGCCAAGAGACCCAGTACTTC	CASSRAGSQETQYF